One sample yielded the 24 T cell receptor beta chains listed below, sequenced in a study of cytomegalovirus exposure and HLA in healthy donors. Both 60 Vbeta primers and 13 Jbeta primers went into the PCR. Data came from immunoSEQ multiplex PCR; TCRdb stores just in-frame clones and leaves some out. Here the sample table reports approximately 150,000 clones. Input material: PBMCs. These receptors all stem from a woman in her fifties or sixties in good health and CMV-seronegative.

This sequence joins TRBV5-1 and TRBJ2-1; TRBD2 aligns across 11 bases. CDR1 SGHRS and CDR2 YFSETQ come from the germline V gene. The CDR3 extends over 16 amino acids. With 0 bases clipped from V and 8 bases from J, the junction kept 7 bases outside the gene matches. CDR3 protein: CASSLGTSGGIDEQFF. As DNA, the CDR3 is TGCGCCAGCAGCTTGGGAACTAGCGGGGGTATTGATGAGCAGTTCTTC.

This chain uses TRBV2 with TRBJ1-5; tentatively, D is TRBD1 (6 bases). The germline V gene encodes CDR1 SNHLY and CDR2 FYNNEI. V lost 7 bases to trimming and J lost 6 bases, with 16 bases between them. The CDR3 is 14 amino acids. This chain's CDR3 is CASNREQQGQPQHF. The CDR3 DNA is TGTGCCAGCAACAGGGAACAGCAGGGTCAGCCCCAGCATTTT.

J is TRBJ1-1 and V is TRBV25-1, with 7 bases lining up with TRBD1. Per the germline V gene, CDR1 is MGHDK and CDR2 is SYGVNS. The CDR3 loop spans 15 amino acids. V was pared by 4 bases and J by 1 base, with 6 bases of the junction left unmatched. This chain's CDR3 is CASSASNRGNTEAFF. The CDR3 DNA is TGTGCCAGCAGTGCCTCCAACAGGGGGAACACTGAAGCTTTCTTT. Variable domain in full (rest from reference TRBV25-1 and TRBJ1-1): EADIYQTPRYLVIGTGKKITLECSQTMGHDKMYWYQQDPGMELHLIHYSYGVNSTEKGDLSSESTVSRIRTEHFPLTLESARPSHTSQYLCASSASNRGNTEAFFGQGTRLTVV.

This sequence joins TRBV7-9 and TRBJ2-7; D might be TRBD2 (6 bases). Trimming took 8 bases from V and 2 from J, leaving 13 bases between them. The CDR3 loop spans 13 amino acids. Germline values: CDR1 SEHNR, CDR2 FQNEAQ (reference sequence). The CDR3 DNA sequence: TGTGCCAGCGGGGGGTGGGGGACCTACGAGCAGTACTTC. Protein sequence: CASGGWGTYEQYF.

The CDR3 spells CASSALAGWFTGELFF. The CDR3 bases are TGCGCCAGCAGTGCACTAGCGGGTTGGTTCACCGGGGAGCTGTTTTTT. The gene calls are TRBV10-2 and TRBJ2-2; 9 bases agree with TRBD2. The V gene's germline CDR1 is WSHSY and CDR2 SAAADI. Trimming took 4 bases from V and 4 from J; bases not matched to a gene: 7. The CDR3 consists of 16 residues.

The gene calls are TRBV9 and TRBJ2-7; 8 nucleotides agree with TRBD2. Trimming removed 3 bases from V and 4 bases from J; junction bases left unmatched: 12. Germline values: CDR1 SGDLS, CDR2 YYNGEE. The CDR3 is 16 residues long. CDR3 sequence reads: CASSENPGGPVYEQYF. CDR3 in DNA: TGTGCCAGCAGCGAGAATCCGGGAGGGCCAGTATACGAGCAGTACTTC.

The V call is TRBV11-2, the J call TRBJ1-3; D is uncertain. With 5 bases removed from V and 4 bases from J, the gap between germline ends came to 15 bases. CDR1 is SGHAT, CDR2 FQNNGV, per germline. The CDR3 sequence is 15 residues long. The CDR3 DNA sequence: TGTGCCAGCAGCCCTTACAGACGGAAAGGAAACACCATATATTTT. Residues: CASSPYRRKGNTIYF.

This rearrangement joins TRBV5-1 to TRBJ2-1, with D possibly being TRBD1 (6 bases). V lost 0 bases to trimming and J lost 2 bases, with 21 bases between them. The CDR3 length is 19 residues. From germline, CDR1 is SGHRS and CDR2 YFSETQ. This CDR3 reads CASSLVTIRGSTTYNEQFF. In DNA form, the CDR3 reads TGCGCCAGCAGCTTGGTTACGATCAGGGGTTCCACAACCTACAATGAGCAGTTCTTC.

The rearrangement links TRBV5-4 to TRBJ1-2; 7 bases align to TRBD1. J gave up 4 bases and V 5 bases, and 5 bases lay outside the gene matches. This CDR3 spans 13 amino acids. In germline, CDR1 is SGHNT, CDR2 YYREEE (reference sequence). CDR3 protein: CASSPGTVYGYTF. CDR3 coding DNA: TGTGCCAGCAGTCCCGGGACAGTCTATGGCTACACCTTC.

This chain joins TRBV6-5 and TRBJ2-2, with D unclear. The CDR3 sequence is 13 residues long. Germline V gene data show CDR1 as MNHEY and CDR2 as SVGAGI. Deletions cut 6 bases from V and 1 base from J, with 6 bases between. Written as DNA, the CDR3 is TGTGCCAGCAGCCTCTTGAACACCGGGGAGCTGTTTTTT. This sequence encodes CASSLLNTGELFF.

This sequence joins TRBV9 and TRBJ1-2; TRBD1 matches at 10 bases. With 1 base clipped from V and 0 bases from J, the junction kept 15 bases outside the gene matches. This CDR3 region has 20 residues. Germline assignment: CDR1 SGDLS and CDR2 YYNGEE. The CDR3 protein is CASSVRTGGRYDNTNYGYTF. In DNA, the CDR3 is TGTGCCAGCAGCGTACGGACAGGGGGGAGGTACGACAACACTAACTATGGCTACACCTTC.

The chain links TRBV2 to TRBJ2-7; perhaps TRBD1 as D (6 bases). The CDR3 extends over 13 amino acids. Trimming stripped 8 bases from V and 3 bases from J, with 14 bases between. Germline assignment: CDR1 SNHLY and CDR2 FYNNEI. The DNA for the CDR3 is TGTGCCAGCGGGTCCGGGACAAACTACGAGCAGTACTTC. As protein: CASGSGTNYEQYF.

The chain employs TRBV18 and TRBJ2-7, with D possibly matching TRBD1 (6 bases). CDR1 KGHSH and CDR2 LQKENI come from the germline V gene. This CDR3 is 15 amino acids long. The germline V and J ends were trimmed by 4 bases and 0 bases, with 13 bases remaining between them. In nucleotides, the CDR3 is TGTGCCAGCTCACGGAGACAGGAGCCCTCCTACGAGCAGTACTTC. It specifies CASSRRQEPSYEQYF.

This chain connects TRBV4-3 to TRBJ2-3; TRBD1 matches at 9 bases. Germline CDR1 is LGHNA and CDR2 is YSLEER. The CDR3 is 15 amino acids. V lost 4 bases and J lost 6; bases outside the gene matches: 8. CDR3 nucleotides: TGCGCCAGCAGCCCCGGGACAGGGTCCACTGATACGCAGTATTTT. This translates into CASSPGTGSTDTQYF.

This sequence joins TRBV9 and TRBJ1-2; TRBD1 matches 7 bases. Germline V lookup: CDR1 SGDLS, CDR2 YYNGEE. The CDR3 sequence is 15 residues long. V gave up 3 bases and J gave up 0 bases; unmatched junction bases: 5. The CDR3 region is CASSDRQGTNYGYTF. The CDR3 DNA sequence: TGTGCCAGCAGCGATAGACAGGGAACTAACTATGGCTACACCTTC.

This rearrangement joins TRBV11-2 to TRBJ1-6, with D tentatively TRBD1 (5 bases). Germline V gene lookup returns CDR1 SGHAT and CDR2 FQNNGV. CDR3 size: 15 residues. The V and J ends lost 4 bases and 9 bases respectively, with 16 bases between them. The CDR3 loop is CASSSSGGQGSPLHF. In DNA, the CDR3 is TGTGCCAGCAGCTCCTCGGGGGGTCAGGGTTCACCCCTCCACTTT.

The genes are TRBV28 and TRBJ2-2, with 7 bases lining up with TRBD2. Germline CDR1 is MDHEN and CDR2 is SYDVKM. The CDR3 is 15 amino acids. The ends lost 2 bases at V and 11 bases at J; junction bases unmatched: 11. The CDR3 loop is CASSLRLFRDYELFF. The CDR3 DNA sequence: TGTGCCAGCAGTTTAAGACTCTTCCGGGACTACGAGCTGTTTTTT.

The chain joins TRBV2 to TRBJ2-7, with a tentative D call TRBD1 (6 bases). V shed 5 bases and J shed 2 bases, with 13 bases lying between them. Germline assignment: CDR1 SNHLY and CDR2 FYNNEI. The CDR3 contains 14 residues. CDR3 protein: CASSLQGGTYEQYF. The CDR3, as DNA: TGTGCCAGCAGTTTACAGGGTGGCACCTACGAGCAGTACTTC.

The chain carries TRBV5-1 and TRBJ1-2; TRBD1 agrees at 8 bases. Looked up from germline, CDR1 is SGHRS and CDR2 is YFSETQ. There are 15 residues in the CDR3. Losses at the gene ends were 4 bases for V and 3 bases for J; bases not matched to a gene: 8. CDR3 in DNA: TGCGCCAGCAGCAGAACAGGGGGATCTTACTATGGCTACACCTTC. It codes for CASSRTGGSYYGYTF.

The chain recombines TRBV2 with TRBJ2-3, with D possibly matching TRBD2 (5 bases). This CDR3 contains 14 residues. The V and J ends lost 6 bases and 4 bases respectively, with 14 bases between them. Germline V gene lookup returns CDR1 SNHLY and CDR2 FYNNEI. The CDR3 region is CASRDRTDSDTQYF. CDR3 in DNA: TGTGCCAGCAGGGATAGGACGGACTCAGATACGCAGTATTTT.

This chain links TRBV4-1 with TRBJ2-7, with TRBD2 identical over 13 bases. Trimming at V came to 4 bases and at J to 4 bases, leaving 4 bases not matched to a gene. The CDR3 spans 15 residues. Germline V CDR1 and CDR2: MGHRA, YSYEKL. CDR3 sequence reads: CASSLTSGRAYEQYF. CDR3 in DNA: TGCGCCAGCAGCCTTACTAGCGGGAGGGCGTACGAGCAGTACTTC.

This chain uses TRBV7-9 with TRBJ1-1; 8 bases agree with TRBD1. The CDR3 extends over 18 amino acids. Germline CDR1 and CDR2: SEHNR and FQNEAQ (reference sequence). V lost 6 bases, J lost 0 bases, and 15 bases stayed unmatched. The CDR3 DNA reads as TGTGCCAGCAGAACAGGGAGGGGACAGGCGTCCCTGAACACTGAAGCTTTCTTT. As protein: CASRTGRGQASLNTEAFF. The full variable domain, its missing parts supplied by reference TRBV7-9 and TRBJ1-1, is DTGVSQNPRHKITKRGQNVTFRCDPISEHNRLYWYRQTLGQGPEFLTYFQNEAQLEKSRLLSDRFSAERPKGSFSTLEIQRTEQGDSAMYLCASRTGRGQASLNTEAFFGQGTRLTVV.

This chain uses TRBV5-1 with TRBJ2-1; 11 bases match TRBD2. CDR3 length: 17 amino acids. CDR1 and CDR2 (germline): SGHRS, YFSETQ. The trim removed 4 bases at V and 6 bases at J, leaving 12 bases unmatched. The CDR3 nucleotides are TGCGCCAGCAGCGTGATTCTTAGCGGGGGGGCCGGCAATGAGCAGTTCTTC. It specifies CASSVILSGGAGNEQFF.

The chain combines TRBV6-1 with TRBJ1-2; 8 nucleotides align to TRBD1. The CDR3 runs to 12 residues. With V trimmed by 6 bases and J by 3 bases, 0 bases remained unmatched. Germline values: CDR1 MNHNS, CDR2 SASEGT. The CDR3 here is CASRTGDYGYTF. The CDR3 region has the DNA TGTGCCAGCAGGACAGGGGACTATGGCTACACCTTC.